This T cell receptor beta chain was sequenced for a study of blood T cell repertoires in COVID-19. Turning to the study itself: The origin of the acute and convalescent COVID-19 samples was the United States, Italy and Spain. PBMCs, B-cell-depleted T cells, or T cells provided the cDNA or gDNA that made up the material.

The Seattle patients joined while their infection was active and were tracked longitudinally afterward. As processed by the authors: Estimated nucleated cell counts came from reference gene primer amplification. The table came from immunoSEQ multiplex PCR; TCRdb's copy has only in-frame clones and leaves some out. The D gene and trimming were derived from the DNA, and the V and J assignments and clone size from that table. The repertoire holds about 260,000 clones, with approximately 88% as singletons. The source is a woman aged 70-85 years with COVID-19, enrolled during active disease. Sequencing used peripheral blood.

The CDR3 loop reads CASSLGHSSYEQYF. CDR3 DNA sequence: TGTGCCAGCAGCTTAGGTCACAGCTCCTACGAGCAGTACTTC. The chain joins TRBV7-2 to TRBJ2-7; D ambiguous. Trimming cost V 1 base and J 0 bases, with 7 bases left between them. CDR3 size: 14 residues. Germline V CDR1 and CDR2: SGHTA, FQGNSA.